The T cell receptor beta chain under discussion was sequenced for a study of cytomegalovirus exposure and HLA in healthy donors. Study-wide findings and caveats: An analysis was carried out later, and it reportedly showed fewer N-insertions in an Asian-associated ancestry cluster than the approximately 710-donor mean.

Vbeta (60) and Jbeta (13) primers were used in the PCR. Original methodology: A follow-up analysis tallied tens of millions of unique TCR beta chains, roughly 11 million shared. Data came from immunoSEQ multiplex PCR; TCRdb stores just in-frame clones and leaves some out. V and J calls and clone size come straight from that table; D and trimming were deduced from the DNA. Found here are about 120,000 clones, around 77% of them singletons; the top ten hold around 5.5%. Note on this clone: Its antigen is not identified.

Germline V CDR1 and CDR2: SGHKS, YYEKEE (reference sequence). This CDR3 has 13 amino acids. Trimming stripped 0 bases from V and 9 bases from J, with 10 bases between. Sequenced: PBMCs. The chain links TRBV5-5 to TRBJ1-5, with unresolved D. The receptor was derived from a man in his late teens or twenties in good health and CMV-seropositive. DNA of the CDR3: TGTGCCAGCAGCTTGGATTTGGGCCGGCCCCAGCATTTT. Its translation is CASSLDLGRPQHF.